The next 31 T cell receptor beta chains were all read from a single sample in a study of blood T cell repertoires in COVID-19. Measured with immunoSEQ multiplex PCR; TCRdb has only the in-frame clones, and not every one. Among about 190,000 clones, roughly 88% were seen once, and the ten largest hold 4% to 5%. Material for sequencing was peripheral blood. All receptors come from a woman aged 30 to 39 with acute or convalescent COVID-19.

The chain carries TRBV19 and TRBJ2-1; 14 nucleotides line up with TRBD2. V trimming: 5 bases; J trimming: 9 bases; junction bases outside the gene matches: 6. This CDR3 spans 15 amino acids. Germline assignment: CDR1 LNHDA and CDR2 SQIVND (reference sequence). CDR3 sequence (DNA): TGTGCCAGTAGTCCCGGGACTAGCGGGAGTTTTGAGCAGTTCTTC. Encoded protein: CASSPGTSGSFEQFF.

The chain employs TRBV5-1 and TRBJ2-3; D gene unclear. CDR1 SGHRS and CDR2 YFSETQ come from the germline V gene. The germline V and J ends were trimmed by 5 bases and 5 bases, with 9 bases remaining between them. This CDR3 is built from 12 residues. The CDR3 spells CASSIVGDTQYF. The CDR3 DNA sequence: TGCGCCAGCAGTATTGTCGGAGATACGCAGTATTTT.

The genes are TRBV19 and TRBJ1-1; 7 bases match TRBD1. The CDR3 loop spans 11 amino acids. Germline V gene data show CDR1 as LNHDA and CDR2 as SQIVND (reference sequence). The trim removed 6 bases at V and 12 bases at J, leaving 7 bases unmatched. The CDR3 DNA reads TGTGCCAGTAGCACTACAGGGGAATCTTTCTTT. As protein: CASSTTGESFF.

J is TRBJ2-4 and V is TRBV5-4; tentatively, D is TRBD1 (6 bases). Germline values: CDR1 SGHNT, CDR2 YYREEE (reference sequence). This CDR3 contains 15 residues. V dropped 0 bases and J dropped 5 bases, with 12 bases sitting between them. CDR3 DNA sequence: TGTGCCAGCAGCTTGGGGGGGCCTGAGCAAAACATTCAGTACTTC. This codes for CASSLGGPEQNIQYF.

Here the CDR3 reads CASISGSSYEQYF. The CDR3 coding sequence is TGTGCCAGCATATCGGGGAGCTCCTACGAGCAGTACTTC. This chain connects TRBV28 to TRBJ2-7; maybe TRBD2 (5 bases). Germline values: CDR1 MDHEN, CDR2 SYDVKM. The V end was cut by 7 bases, the J end by 0 bases, with 10 bases between. The CDR3 consists of 13 residues.

This chain links TRBV14 with TRBJ1-2, with D maybe TRBD1 (6 bases). V dropped 6 bases and J dropped 8 bases, with 19 bases sitting between them. The CDR3 extends over 14 amino acids. Per germline, CDR1 SGHDN and CDR2 FVKESK. The CDR3: CASSSNRGGAGYTF. The CDR3, as DNA: TGTGCCAGCAGTTCCAATAGAGGGGGAGCGGGCTACACCTTC.

This clone occurred once. This chain uses TRBV28 with TRBJ2-3; no definite D call. Germline lookup yields CDR1 MDHEN and CDR2 SYDVKM. The CDR3 contains 12 residues. V was pared by 5 bases and J by 8 bases, with 11 bases between. The DNA of the CDR3 is TGTGCCAGCAGTCCATACTTACGTACGCAGTATTTT. Protein sequence: CASSPYLRTQYF.

The chain couples TRBV28 to TRBJ2-7, with 8 bases that match TRBD1. Germline V CDR1 and CDR2: MDHEN, SYDVKM. The CDR3 covers 14 residues. Unmatched junction bases numbered 3, after V lost 3 bases and J lost 2 bases. Here the CDR3 reads CASSFAQGAYEQYF. The CDR3 DNA sequence: TGTGCCAGCAGTTTCGCACAGGGGGCCTACGAGCAGTACTTC.

The chain couples TRBV4-2 to TRBJ2-7; 11 bases map to TRBD2. Germline lookup yields CDR1 LGHNA and CDR2 YNFKEQ. The trim removed 2 bases at V and 0 bases at J, leaving 3 bases unmatched. The CDR3 consists of 16 residues. CDR3 loop: CASSQQTSGSSYEQYF. As DNA, the CDR3 is TGTGCCAGCAGCCAACAAACTAGCGGGAGCTCCTACGAGCAGTACTTC.

This clone was observed a few times. The chain links TRBV7-9 to TRBJ1-5; D perhaps matches TRBD1 (5 bases). The CDR3 has 13 residues. Germline loops: CDR1 SEHNR, CDR2 FQNEAQ (reference sequence). Trimming left V 3 bases short and J 7 bases short, with 10 bases between. The DNA for the CDR3 is TGTGCCAGCAGCTTGGGAGGGACCCAGCCCCAGCATTTT. Its protein is CASSLGGTQPQHF.

This rearrangement joins TRBV20-1 to TRBJ1-2; possible D gene TRBD1, 6 bases. This CDR3 is built from 13 residues. The germline gives CDR1 DFQATT, CDR2 SNEGSKA (reference sequence). V dropped 3 bases and J dropped 2 bases, with 10 bases sitting between them. Here the CDR3 reads CSASPGVNYGYTF. The CDR3 DNA follows: TGCAGTGCTAGTCCAGGGGTGAACTATGGCTACACCTTC.

This clone appeared a few times. The V call is TRBV5-1, the J call TRBJ1-1; TRBD1 matches 7 bases. The CDR3 loop spans 14 amino acids. Germline-derived CDR1 and CDR2 are SGHRS and YFSETQ. Trimming removed 4 bases from V and 2 bases from J; junction bases left unmatched: 5. CDR3 in amino acids: CASSGQGGNTEAFF. CDR3 sequence (DNA): TGCGCCAGCAGCGGCCAGGGGGGCAACACTGAAGCTTTCTTT.

The chain joins TRBV6-1 to TRBJ2-7, with D perhaps matching TRBD1 (7 bases). Germline V gene data show CDR1 as MNHNS and CDR2 as SASEGT. The CDR3 consists of 15 residues. Trimming took 0 bases from V and 4 from J, leaving 13 bases between them. The CDR3 region has the DNA TGTGCCAGCAGTGAAGCTGGAGGGACAGATTACGAGCAGTACTTC. Its protein is CASSEAGGTDYEQYF.

V usage is TRBV6-5 and J usage is TRBJ2-1; D remains unclear. The CDR3 runs 11 residues. CDR1 is MNHEY and CDR2 is SVGAGI in the germline V gene. V dropped 7 bases and J dropped 7 bases, with 8 bases sitting between them. CDR3 sequence reads: CASNVRNEQFF. The CDR3, as DNA: TGTGCCAGCAATGTGAGAAATGAGCAGTTCTTC.

The CDR3 loop reads CASSPVVQGNTGELFF. The CDR3, as DNA: TGTGCCAGCTCACCAGTTGTCCAGGGGAACACCGGGGAGCTGTTTTTT. The V and J genes are TRBV18 and TRBJ2-2, with TRBD1 as a possible D gene (5 bases). Deletions cut 2 bases from V and 1 base from J, with 11 bases between. The CDR3 consists of 16 residues. From germline, CDR1 is KGHSH and CDR2 LQKENI.

The chain combines TRBV20-1 with TRBJ2-1, with D perhaps TRBD1 (5 bases). The CDR3 is 11 amino acids. The germline gives CDR1 DFQATT, CDR2 SNEGSKA (reference sequence). Between the trimmed V and J ends, which lost 6 bases and 6 bases, there was a span of 9 bases. In DNA, the CDR3 is TGCAGTGCGCCTAGGGGCAATGAGCAGTTCTTC. This codes for CSAPRGNEQFF.

This clone was observed a handful of times. This chain uses TRBV28 with TRBJ2-1; TRBD1 aligns across 11 bases. The junction had 7 bases not matched to a gene; V was cut back by 5 bases and J by 4 bases. The germline gives CDR1 MDHEN, CDR2 SYDVKM. The CDR3 sequence is 16 residues long. In nucleotides, the CDR3 is TGTGCCAGCAGTCCGCCGGGACAGGGGGGATACAATGAGCAGTTCTTC. This encodes CASSPPGQGGYNEQFF.

The gene calls are TRBV28 and TRBJ2-7; perhaps TRBD2 as D (5 bases). CDR3 length equals 13 residues. Looked up from germline, CDR1 is MDHEN and CDR2 is SYDVKM. The V gene lost 7 bases and the J gene lost 4 bases, with 14 bases spanning the gap. Here the CDR3 reads CASTSGVGYEQYF. The CDR3 DNA follows: TGTGCCAGCACCTCCGGGGTGGGGTACGAGCAGTACTTC.

The genes are TRBV10-3 and TRBJ1-2; TRBD1 matches 9 bases. The J segment lost 1 base and the V segment lost 4 bases, leaving 13 bases of the junction unmatched. The germline V gene has CDR1 ENHRY and CDR2 SYGVKD. The CDR3 spans 18 residues. CDR3 loop: CAISASPGQGRVNYGYTF. DNA for the CDR3: TGTGCCATCAGTGCGTCACCGGGACAGGGTCGAGTTAACTATGGCTACACCTTC.

The V call is TRBV4-1, the J call TRBJ1-2; D is perhaps TRBD1 (6 bases). CDR3 length equals 15 residues. Trimming stripped 0 bases from V and 3 bases from J, with 11 bases between. Germline CDR1 and CDR2: MGHRA and YSYEKL. The CDR3: CASSQEGHSYYGYTF. The CDR3 DNA sequence: TGCGCCAGCAGCCAAGAGGGACATTCCTACTATGGCTACACCTTC.

The CDR3 region is CASFNSANYGYTF. Here the CDR3 DNA reads TGTGCCAGCTTTAATTCCGCGAACTATGGCTACACCTTC. This chain links TRBV6-6 with TRBJ1-2; D unresolved. Per the germline V gene, CDR1 is MNHNY and CDR2 is SVGAGI (reference sequence). The CDR3 contains 13 residues. Deletions cut 8 bases from V and 2 bases from J, with 12 bases between.

This chain joins TRBV27 and TRBJ2-1; 12 bases line up with TRBD2. The length of the CDR3 is 15 residues. The germline V gene encodes CDR1 MNHEY and CDR2 SMNVEV (reference sequence). V lost 5 bases, J lost 3 bases, and 2 bases stayed unmatched. CDR3 in amino acids: CASSRTSGIYNEQFF. The CDR3 DNA follows: TGTGCCAGCAGTCGGACTAGCGGGATCTACAATGAGCAGTTCTTC.

This chain links TRBV27 with TRBJ2-1, with 8 bases matching TRBD2. V dropped 7 bases and J dropped 7; count of bases not matched to a gene: 18. This CDR3 contains 17 residues. CDR1 and CDR2 (germline): MNHEY, SMNVEV (reference sequence). The CDR3 region has the DNA TGTGCCAGCACCCCCATTCCCGGAGCGGGAGCGGGGAATGAGCAGTTCTTC. Its translation is CASTPIPGAGAGNEQFF.

In its sample, this clone was seen once. The chain is built from TRBV28 and TRBJ2-4; tentatively, D is TRBD1 (5 bases). CDR1 and CDR2 from the germline V gene are MDHEN and SYDVKM. The V end lost 5 bases, the J end lost 1 base, and 12 bases lay between the germline ends. The CDR3 contains 15 residues. The chain's CDR3 is CASSTTGLAKNIQYF. The DNA of the CDR3 is TGTGCCAGCAGTACCACAGGTCTGGCCAAAAACATTCAGTACTTC.

The J gene is TRBJ2-3, the V gene TRBV10-1, with TRBD2 identical over 7 bases. After removal of 7 bases from V and 5 bases from J, the junction contained 3 bases not matched to a gene. Per the germline V gene, CDR1 is WNHNN and CDR2 is SYGVQD (reference sequence). The CDR3 has 12 amino acids. The CDR3 protein is CASTIAGDTQYF. The CDR3 DNA sequence: TGCGCCAGCACTATAGCGGGAGATACGCAGTATTTT.

The chain couples TRBV4-1 to TRBJ2-2; the D gene is possibly TRBD2 (5 bases). Per the germline V gene, CDR1 is MGHRA and CDR2 is YSYEKL. Trimming shortened V by 1 base and J by 1 base, and 13 bases separated the two germline ends. The CDR3 spans 17 residues. CDR3 DNA sequence: TGCGCCAGCAGCCAAGCCGTGACGGACTTGAACACCGGGGAGCTGTTTTTT. Amino acids: CASSQAVTDLNTGELFF.

The V call is TRBV13, the J call TRBJ2-1, with D unclear. This CDR3 comprises 12 residues. The ends were cut back, 5 bases at V and 9 bases at J, with 11 bases in the middle. Germline loops: CDR1 PRHDT, CDR2 FYEKMQ (reference sequence). The CDR3 spells CASSPPPGEQFF. The CDR3 DNA sequence: TGTGCCAGCAGCCCCCCCCCAGGTGAGCAGTTCTTC. Supplemented by reference TRBV13 and TRBJ2-1, the full variable domain reads AAGVIQSPRHLIKEKRETATLKCYPIPRHDTVYWYQQGPGQDPQFLISFYEKMQSDKGSIPDRFSAQQFSDYHSELNMSSLELGDSALYFCASSPPPGEQFFGPGTRLTVL.

The chain carries TRBV6-5 and TRBJ2-5; tentative D call: TRBD2 (6 bases). Trimming took off 2 bases at V and 3 bases at J, with 10 bases between the two ends. Germline V gene lookup returns CDR1 MNHEY and CDR2 SVGAGI. The length of the CDR3 is 14 residues. CDR3 in DNA: TGTGCCAGCAGTTACAGTCTAGCGAAAGAGACCCAGTACTTC. It translates to CASSYSLAKETQYF.

This clone has a single count. V and J are TRBV4-2 and TRBJ1-1; 7 bases are shared with TRBD1. This CDR3 has 11 amino acids. Germline CDR1 LGHNA, CDR2 YNFKEQ. V dropped 4 bases and J dropped 14; count of bases not matched to a gene: 7. The CDR3 protein is CASSRDSIEFF. The CDR3 coding sequence is TGTGCCAGCAGCCGGGACAGTATAGAGTTCTTT.

V is TRBV6-4 and J is TRBJ2-2; D is undetermined. The CDR3 has 14 amino acids. CDR1 is MRHNA, CDR2 SNTAGT, per germline. V was trimmed by 5 bases and J by 4 bases, leaving 11 bases between them. The CDR3 coding sequence is TGTGCCAGCAGTCCCACATTATTCACCGGGGAGCTGTTTTTT. The encoded protein is CASSPTLFTGELFF.

The chain recombines TRBV2 with TRBJ2-7; 7 bases align to TRBD1. V lost 9 bases and J lost 5; bases outside the gene matches: 7. Germline lookup yields CDR1 SNHLY and CDR2 FYNNEI. This CDR3 region has 12 residues. The DNA of the CDR3 is TGTGCCAGTACGACAGGGACGGACGAGCAGTACTTC. This encodes CASTTGTDEQYF.